This T cell receptor (beta chain) derives from a study of HIV-infected children after antiretroviral therapy interruption. Study as a whole: Interruption group median age about 9.8 years; continuous group 7 to 8 years.

RNA-based 3' RACE libraries used unique molecular identifiers. TCRdb redid the calling of the 3' RACE reads with MiXCR, one entry per CDR3 protein. The table includes about 46,000 distinct CDR3 sequences, roughly 4% detected once. Treatment: PENTA 11 planned treatment interruption arm or continuous ART arm. This clonotype was found many times. The V gene's germline CDR1 is KGHSH and CDR2 LQKENI. This CDR3 has 17 residues. J was trimmed by 5 bases and V by 1 base; bases with no gene match: 9. The sequence derives from a pool of human donors with HIV. J is TRBJ2-1 and V is TRBV18, with 9 bases matching TRBD1. The source was CD45RA+ CD4+ T cells from PBMCs, pooled from several time points, collected from a donor given antiretroviral therapy, either interrupted or continuous. Subset of the sample: naive CD4+ CD45RA+ CD45RO- T cells. CDR3 region: CASSPREGQGNHNEQFF. DNA for the CDR3: TGTGCCAGCTCACCACGGGAAGGACAGGGGAACCACAATGAGCAGTTCTTC.